This TCR beta chain was recovered during a study of T cells in Graves' hyperthyroidism and ophthalmopathy. The wider study: The initial diagnosis was the point when peripheral blood was collected, ahead of any treatment.

The diagnostic basis comprised clinical symptoms, serum thyroxine and TRAb, thyroid ultrasound and orbital computed tomography. TCR beta CDR3 regions were amplified from RNA transcripts. Primed by the HTBI set, a first-round RT-PCR was run on the TCR CDR3. TCRdb fed the multiplex PCR reads into MiXCR, producing one record per CDR3 protein. The data show roughly 180,000 distinct CDR3 sequences, over 8% seen once. Findings of the study overall: Also found in blood were most expanded thyroid clonotypes above 0.001. Ophthalmopathy could be told apart from stable hyperthyroidism with a 13 V-J model.

CDR3 length equals 15 residues. V was clipped by 5 bases and J by 2 bases; unmatched bases: 4. Germline V lookup: CDR1 KGHDR, CDR2 SFDVKD. For this clonotype: Its antigen remains unidentified.

This TCR came from a woman aged 18 to 35 with Graves' hyperthyroidism that later progressed to Graves' ophthalmopathy. Sequenced input: blood. The chain employs TRBV24-1 and TRBJ2-1; TRBD2 agrees at 8 bases. In DNA form, the CDR3 reads TGTGCCACCAGTGGTCCGGGAGGGCCCTACAATGAGCAGTTCTTC. It specifies CATSGPGGPYNEQFF.